This TCR beta chain was captured in a study of identifying expanded T cells in peripheral blood. The CDR3 is 16 residues long. Assay used: immunoSEQ multiplex PCR; TCRdb lists only in-frame clones, some missing. The sample includes around 100,000 clones, over 70% of them seen just once. Notes on this clone: Its antigen is still unknown.

Findings of the study overall: Differentially abundant clones: about 1.2 between replicates, roughly 16 at approximately two weeks, 19 to 20 at four.

The rearrangement links TRBV12-2 to TRBJ2-7. TRBV12-2 is marked as a pseudogene. The receptor was isolated from a person aged 18 to 75 in good health. The source material was blood. The chain's CDR3 is CASRPPARADYYEQYF. Written as DNA, the CDR3 is TGTGCAAGTCGCCCACCCGCCCGGGCAGATTACTACGAGCAGTACTTC.